These 25 T cell receptor beta chains were all obtained from the same sample, sequenced in a study of cytomegalovirus exposure and HLA in healthy donors. Some clones are missing from TCRdb's copy, which holds only in-frame ones; the method was immunoSEQ multiplex PCR. The sample lists 110,000 or so clones; less than 90% were seen once. Sequencing used PBMCs. The receptors were gathered from a man aged 18 to 29 in good health and CMV-seropositive.

The chain has TRBV28 and TRBJ1-1; D is possibly TRBD1 (6 bases). Germline V gene data show CDR1 as MDHEN and CDR2 as SYDVKM. V lost 4 bases to trimming and J lost 8 bases, with 17 bases between them. The CDR3 is 14 amino acids. The CDR3 DNA reads TGTGCCAGCAGTTCCAGGGCGGGGGGCGAAGAAGCTTTCTTT. Translation: CASSSRAGGEEAFF.

V gene TRBV6-1 combines with J gene TRBJ2-7, with TRBD1 matching over 10 bases. The CDR3 is 15 amino acids. CDR1 MNHNS and CDR2 SASEGT come from the germline V gene. V shed 4 bases, J shed 2 bases, and the junction held 5 bases outside the gene matches. The CDR3 protein is CASSARTGGTYEQYF. Written as DNA, the CDR3 is TGTGCCAGCAGTGCCCGGACAGGGGGAACCTACGAGCAGTACTTC.

V and J are TRBV7-8 and TRBJ2-5, with 8 bases identical to TRBD2. Trimming took 5 bases from V and 1 from J; bases not matched to a gene: 12. The CDR3 spans 17 residues. Germline values: CDR1 SGHVS, CDR2 FQNEAQ. Here the CDR3 reads CASSRRSRLAPQETQYF. The CDR3 DNA reads as TGTGCCAGCAGCCGACGTAGCCGACTAGCGCCCCAAGAGACCCAGTACTTC.

CDR3 sequence reads: CASSSPGGASNQPQHF. DNA for the CDR3: TGTGCCAGCAGTTCCCCGGGGGGGGCTAGCAATCAGCCCCAGCATTTT. The rearrangement joins TRBV28 to TRBJ1-5; TRBD1 is a possible D gene (6 bases). The CDR3 is made up of 16 amino acids. The germline V and J ends were trimmed by 4 bases and 0 bases, with 13 bases remaining between them. Germline CDR1 MDHEN, CDR2 SYDVKM.

The V gene is TRBV7-9, the J gene TRBJ2-1, with a weak D call TRBD1 (6 bases). Trimming took 2 bases from V and 10 from J, leaving 21 bases between them. Germline V gene lookup returns CDR1 SEHNR and CDR2 FQNEAQ (reference sequence). CDR3 length: 16 amino acids. This chain's CDR3 is CASSLRVGISRGEQFF. The CDR3 DNA reads TGTGCCAGCAGCTTAAGGGTTGGGATCTCGAGGGGGGAGCAGTTCTTC.

The chain uses TRBV19 and TRBJ1-2, with 9 nucleotides matching TRBD1. This CDR3 has 17 residues. Germline loops: CDR1 LNHDA, CDR2 SQIVND (reference sequence). The V and J ends lost 4 bases and 4 bases, in that order; junction bases with no gene match: 13. CDR3 DNA sequence: TGTGCCAGTAGTAGGACGGGACAGGGCGCGAGGCTCTATGGCTACACCTTC. It is translated as CASSRTGQGARLYGYTF.

This clone has only a few counts. In nucleotides, the CDR3 is TGCGCCAGCAGCTTGGACAGGTTAGTGTCACCCCTCCACTTT. This codes for CASSLDRLVSPLHF. The chain uses TRBV5-1 and TRBJ1-6; the D gene is possibly TRBD1 (5 bases). In germline, CDR1 is SGHRS, CDR2 YFSETQ. V lost 0 bases and J 10 bases, leaving 11 bases between the germline ends. This CDR3 contains 14 residues.

This clone was counted once. The chain links TRBV6-1 to TRBJ2-4; D may be TRBD2 (5 bases). Germline V CDR1 and CDR2: MNHNS, SASEGT. This CDR3 has 12 residues. V shed 2 bases and J shed 9 bases, with 8 bases lying between them. The CDR3 nucleotides are TGTGCCAGCAGTGAAAGGGAGTTCATTCAGTACTTC. Translating gives CASSEREFIQYF.

V is TRBV15 and J is TRBJ1-2; TRBD1 is a possible D gene (5 bases). Germline V gene data show CDR1 as LNHNV and CDR2 as YYDKDF (reference sequence). Deletions cut 4 bases from V and 6 bases from J, with 15 bases between. This CDR3 has 14 residues. CDR3 in DNA: TGTGCCACCAGCATTCTTTATGGGGGGGATGGCTACACCTTC. It translates to CATSILYGGDGYTF.

This chain joins TRBV7-2 and TRBJ2-6; TRBD2 matches 8 bases. The CDR3 covers 17 residues. With V trimmed by 5 bases and J by 1 base, 7 bases remained unmatched. CDR1 and CDR2 (germline): SGHTA, FQGNSA. The CDR3 nucleotides read TGTGCCAGCAGCGCGGGGGGTCTTACTTCTGGGGCCAACGTCCTGACTTTC. It specifies CASSAGGLTSGANVLTF.

The chain employs TRBV15 and TRBJ2-7, with D maybe TRBD2 (6 bases). CDR1 and CDR2 from the germline V gene are LNHNV and YYDKDF (reference sequence). The V and J ends lost 3 bases and 3 bases respectively, with 9 bases between them. The CDR3 length is 13 residues. Here the CDR3 reads CATSRDGSYEQYF. The CDR3 DNA reads as TGTGCCACCAGCAGGGACGGGAGCTACGAGCAGTACTTC.

This clone was seen a few times. The chain employs TRBV2 and TRBJ2-1; D may be TRBD1 (6 bases). Germline CDR1 is SNHLY and CDR2 is FYNNEI. The length of the CDR3 is 14 residues. V was clipped by 7 bases and J by 6 bases, with 16 bases between them. The CDR3 DNA reads TGTGCCAGCATCCAGTCAGTAGGGGGCAATGAGCAGTTCTTC. Its protein is CASIQSVGGNEQFF.

The J gene is TRBJ1-6, the V gene TRBV15, with 7 bases fitting TRBD1. From germline, CDR1 is LNHNV and CDR2 YYDKDF (reference sequence). CDR3 length: 15 amino acids. The V gene end was trimmed by 0 bases and the J gene end by 7 bases; junction bases not matched to a gene: 3. The CDR3 spells CATSRDSTGNSPLHF. In DNA, the CDR3 is TGTGCCACCAGCAGAGACTCGACAGGGAATTCACCCCTCCACTTT.

This sequence joins TRBV6-5 and TRBJ2-7, with D possibly matching TRBD2 (5 bases). The CDR3 has 14 amino acids. CDR1 MNHEY and CDR2 SVGAGI come from the germline V gene. V was trimmed by 4 bases and J by 3 bases, leaving 13 bases between them. The chain's CDR3 is CASSSGGSGYEQYF. The CDR3 DNA sequence: TGTGCCAGCAGTTCAGGAGGCTCCGGCTACGAGCAGTACTTC.

The chain combines TRBV7-9 with TRBJ1-1, with 7 bases aligning to TRBD1. Trimming took 4 bases from V and 1 from J; bases not matched to a gene: 6. This CDR3 region has 15 residues. The germline CDR1 and CDR2 sequences are SEHNR and FQNEAQ (reference sequence). The CDR3 spells CASSSGGLGNTEAFF. CDR3 nucleotide sequence: TGTGCCAGCAGCTCAGGGGGGCTCGGGAACACTGAAGCTTTCTTT.

This chain uses TRBV29-1 with TRBJ1-1; D possibly corresponds to TRBD1 (6 bases). Germline CDR1 is SQVTM and CDR2 is ANQGSEA. With 6 bases removed from V and 2 bases from J, the gap between germline ends came to 10 bases. The CDR3 loop spans 12 amino acids. The CDR3 loop is CSVNRVNTEAFF. CDR3 bases: TGCAGCGTAAACAGGGTCAACACTGAAGCTTTCTTT.

This rearrangement joins TRBV19 to TRBJ1-1; unclear D gene. Trimming took 7 bases from V and 9 from J, leaving 9 bases between them. The germline gives CDR1 LNHDA, CDR2 SQIVND (reference sequence). The CDR3 is made up of 10 amino acids. The CDR3 DNA is TGTGCCAGTACCGGAGGAAAAGCTTTCTTT. This encodes CASTGGKAFF.

J is TRBJ2-3 and V is TRBV5-4; weak D call: TRBD2 (6 bases). Deletions cut 3 bases from V and 0 bases from J, with 8 bases between. This CDR3 spans 14 amino acids. CDR1 is SGHNT, CDR2 YYREEE, per germline (reference sequence). CDR3 sequence: CASSSGTSTDTQYF. The DNA for the CDR3 is TGTGCCAGCAGCTCCGGGACTAGCACAGATACGCAGTATTTT.

In this sample, this clone turned up a few times. V gene TRBV5-4 combines with J gene TRBJ2-7; D call uncertain. The germline V gene has CDR1 SGHNT and CDR2 YYREEE (reference sequence). Trimming pared 1 base from V and 4 bases from J, leaving 15 bases between. The CDR3 covers 15 residues. The CDR3 loop is CASSLSASDLYEQYF. The CDR3 coding sequence is TGTGCCAGCAGCTTGTCAGCGAGCGACTTATACGAGCAGTACTTC.

The genes are TRBV19 and TRBJ2-7; 10 bases are shared with TRBD1. The length of the CDR3 is 14 residues. The germline gives CDR1 LNHDA, CDR2 SQIVND (reference sequence). The J segment lost 6 bases and the V segment lost 9 bases, leaving 11 bases of the junction unmatched. CDR3 protein: CASRAGTGVREQYF. The CDR3 coding sequence is TGTGCCAGCCGAGCCGGGACAGGGGTTCGCGAGCAGTACTTC.

This sequence joins TRBV18 and TRBJ1-2; D perhaps matches TRBD1 (6 bases). This CDR3 contains 16 residues. V was cut by 2 bases and J by 3 bases, with 16 bases left in between. Germline V lookup: CDR1 KGHSH, CDR2 LQKENI. As DNA, the CDR3 is TGTGCCAGCTCACCAGGGACAACCCTAAAAGACTATGGCTACACCTTC. Protein sequence: CASSPGTTLKDYGYTF.

This clone has only one observation. The genes are TRBV5-1 and TRBJ1-2; TRBD1 matches 8 bases. V dropped 0 bases and J dropped 6; count of bases not matched to a gene: 4. The germline gives CDR1 SGHRS, CDR2 YFSETQ. The CDR3 totals 14 residues. The CDR3, as DNA: TGCGCCAGCAGCTTGGGGACAGGGATTAATGGCTACACCTTC. Protein sequence: CASSLGTGINGYTF.

The genes are TRBV4-3 and TRBJ2-7, with no clear D. The CDR3 runs 13 residues. Trimming took off 2 bases at V and 0 bases at J, with 5 bases between the two ends. The germline CDR1 and CDR2 sequences are LGHNA and YSLEER. The CDR3 here is CASSQLGSYEQYF. The CDR3 DNA reads TGCGCCAGCAGCCAACTCGGCTCCTACGAGCAGTACTTC.

V gene TRBV15 combines with J gene TRBJ1-1; D gene ambiguous. Germline V gives CDR1 LNHNV, CDR2 YYDKDF (reference sequence). The CDR3 contains 17 residues. The V end was cut by 2 bases, the J end by 1 base, with 17 bases between. CDR3 residues: CATSRRVMGIGNTEAFF. The CDR3 DNA sequence: TGTGCCACCAGCAGACGAGTGATGGGCATAGGGAACACTGAAGCTTTCTTT. The variable domain in full, completed from reference TRBV15 and TRBJ1-1, reads DAMVIQNPRYQVTQFGKPVTLSCSQTLNHNVMYWYQQKSSQAPKLLFHYYDKDFNNEADTPDNFQSRRPNTSFCFLDIRSPGLGDTAMYLCATSRRVMGIGNTEAFFGQGTRLTVV.

This rearrangement joins TRBV5-1 to TRBJ2-1; 8 nucleotides agree with TRBD1. The CDR3 totals 18 residues. V gave up 4 bases and J gave up 1 base; unmatched junction bases: 13. CDR1 SGHRS and CDR2 YFSETQ come from the germline V gene. The DNA for the CDR3 is TGCGCCAGCAGCCCCAACAGGGGGACTGAGCGGTCCTACAATGAGCAGTTCTTC. As protein: CASSPNRGTERSYNEQFF. The entire variable domain, with the rest obtained from reference TRBV5-1 and TRBJ2-1, is as follows: KAGVTQTPRYLIKTRGQQVTLSCSPISGHRSVSWYQQTPGQGLQFLFEYFSETQRNKGNFPGRFSGRQFSNSRSEMNVSTLELGDSALYLCASSPNRGTERSYNEQFFGPGTRLTVL.